The 27 T cell receptor beta chains below come from one sample, sequenced in a study of Ad26.COV2.S vaccination and SARS-CoV-2 variants. Treatment reported: some 19 received Ad26.COV2.S at low or high dose, single or two shots; several received placebo; per-sample allocation not given. It was on day 63 after the first vaccine or placebo injection that samples were taken. Produced via immunoSEQ multiplex PCR; TCRdb's table is partial and in-frame only. The sample contains 350,000 to 450,000 clones, 70% to 90% of which appear only once. The sample here was peripheral blood, taken in a trial of Ad26.COV2.S vaccine versus placebo. These receptors all stem from a person between 18 and 60 years old who received the Ad26.COV2.S COVID-19 vaccine or a placebo.

This chain uses TRBV5-4 with TRBJ2-5; 12 positions match TRBD2. The V gene end was trimmed by 4 bases and the J gene end by 4 bases; junction bases not matched to a gene: 17. This CDR3 is 19 amino acids long. Germline CDR1 reads SGHNT; CDR2 reads YYREEE (reference sequence). CDR3 sequence (DNA): TGTGCCAGCAGCCCGGAAGGGAGACTAGCGGGAGAACGGAGAGAGACCCAGTACTTC. This sequence encodes CASSPEGRLAGERRETQYF.

The chain uses TRBV12-3 or TRBV12-4 and TRBJ2-3; no definite D call. Trimming pared 3 bases from V and 6 bases from J, leaving 7 bases between. CDR3 length: 12 residues. The DNA for the CDR3 is TGTGCCAGCAGTTTTTCGAAGGATACGCAGTATTTT. This gives the protein CASSFSKDTQYF.

Concerning this clone itself: Within the sample, other DNA sequences also encode this same CDR3. This sequence joins TRBV20-1 and TRBJ2-7; no definite D call. Germline V gene sequence: CDR1 DFQATT, CDR2 SNEGSKA (reference sequence). This CDR3 is 11 amino acids long. The V gene lost 3 bases and the J gene lost 4 bases, with 7 bases spanning the gap. The CDR3: CSASVAYEQYF. The CDR3 nucleotides read TGCAGTGCTAGCGTCGCTTACGAGCAGTACTTC.

This chain joins TRBV19 and TRBJ2-1; 8 bases line up with TRBD2. The CDR3 covers 17 residues. J gave up 0 bases and V 0 bases, and 4 bases lay outside the gene matches. The V gene's germline CDR1 is LNHDA and CDR2 SQIVND (reference sequence). The CDR3 here is CASSIEAGAISYNEQFF. Here the CDR3 DNA reads TGTGCCAGTAGTATAGAAGCGGGAGCAATCTCCTACAATGAGCAGTTCTTC. The complete variable domain, with remaining parts taken from reference TRBV19 and TRBJ2-1, reads DGGITQSPKYLFRKEGQNVTLSCEQNLNHDAMYWYRQDPGQGLRLIYYSQIVNDFQKGDIAEGYSVSREKKESFPLTVTSAQKNPTAFYLCASSIEAGAISYNEQFFGPGTRLTVL.

This sequence joins TRBV28 and TRBJ1-2, with D tentatively TRBD1 (5 bases). Germline V lookup: CDR1 MDHEN, CDR2 SYDVKM. The CDR3 is 14 amino acids. Deletions cut 3 bases from V and 6 bases from J, with 14 bases between. CDR3 coding DNA: TGTGCCAGCAGTTTCCGGGCAGGGTTTAATGGCTACACCTTC. Its protein is CASSFRAGFNGYTF.

This chain uses TRBV19 with TRBJ2-1; 15 nucleotides agree with TRBD2. This CDR3 is 16 amino acids long. Trimming took 8 bases from V and 7 from J; bases not matched to a gene: 9. CDR1 and CDR2 (germline): LNHDA, SQIVND (reference sequence). The DNA of the CDR3 is TGTGCCAGTGATCGGACTAGCGGGAGGGCCTGGAATGAGCAGTTCTTC. It codes for CASDRTSGRAWNEQFF.

The chain links TRBV15 to TRBJ2-1, with D unresolved. CDR1 is LNHNV and CDR2 is YYDKDF in the germline V gene (reference sequence). The V and J ends lost 5 bases and 5 bases respectively, with 10 bases between them. The CDR3 consists of 13 residues. The CDR3 DNA is TGTGCCACCAGCCCGGATCCCCACAATGAGCAGTTCTTC. It codes for CATSPDPHNEQFF.

This clone has just a few counts. The chain joins TRBV24-1 to TRBJ1-2, with D possibly being TRBD1 (5 bases). The CDR3 length is 15 residues. V lost 3 bases, J lost 2 bases, and 12 bases lay in between. Germline CDR1 is KGHDR and CDR2 is SFDVKD. Here the CDR3 DNA reads TGTGCCACCAGTGATGCCGGGACGGCCAACTATGGCTACACCTTC. Encoded protein: CATSDAGTANYGYTF.

This clone was observed once. V is TRBV9 and J is TRBJ1-5, with TRBD1 as a possible D gene (5 bases). The CDR3 is made up of 16 amino acids. Germline values: CDR1 SGDLS, CDR2 YYNGEE. Trimming shortened V by 5 bases and J by 7 bases, and 22 bases separated the two germline ends. CDR3 sequence: CASRSGTGKVGQPQHF. CDR3 coding DNA: TGTGCCAGCAGGTCTGGTACAGGCAAGGTCGGCCAGCCCCAGCATTTT.

This clone has only a few counts. The rearrangement uses TRBV19 and TRBJ2-6; unclear D gene. Looked up from germline, CDR1 is LNHDA and CDR2 is SQIVND (reference sequence). V was shortened by 4 bases and J by 0 bases, with 10 bases between the two germline ends. The CDR3 is 16 residues long. This chain's CDR3 is CASSRTWGSGANVLTF. The DNA for the CDR3 is TGTGCCAGTAGTAGAACTTGGGGCTCTGGGGCCAACGTCCTGACTTTC.

The J gene is TRBJ1-4, the V gene TRBV28; maybe TRBD1 (5 bases). The germline V gene encodes CDR1 MDHEN and CDR2 SYDVKM. The CDR3 sequence is 18 residues long. Trimming removed 6 bases at V and 2 bases at J, with 22 bases between. DNA of the CDR3: TGTGCCAGCAGCACTCCATTGGGGGACCCCTCCACTAATGAAAAACTGTTTTTT. Its translation: CASSTPLGDPSTNEKLFF.

This clone was seen a few times. This chain links TRBV21-1 with TRBJ2-7; TRBD1 is the table's D call, not checked against the DNA. TRBV21-1 is a documented pseudogene. The CDR3 contains 14 residues. The DNA for the CDR3 is TGTGCCAGCAGCGCTCACCGGGACAGGGACAAGCAGTACTTC. Translating it yields CASSAHRDRDKQYF.

This clone has a handful of counts. V and J are TRBV19 and TRBJ1-2; no clear D gene. This CDR3 is built from 16 residues. Germline CDR1 and CDR2: LNHDA and SQIVND (reference sequence). V was pared by 1 base and J by 1 base, with 13 bases between. The CDR3 is CASSIAPSRRNYGYTF. DNA for the CDR3: TGTGCCAGTAGTATAGCCCCCTCGAGACGTAACTATGGCTACACCTTC.

This chain uses TRBV19 with TRBJ1-3, with TRBD1 matching 10 bases. The V segment lost 3 bases and the J segment 4 bases; nucleotides outside the gene matches: 6. Germline V gene data show CDR1 as LNHDA and CDR2 as SQIVND (reference sequence). The CDR3 spans 16 residues. The CDR3 spells CASSIGDRGRGNTIYF. The CDR3 bases are TGTGCCAGTAGTATCGGGGACAGGGGACGAGGAAACACCATATATTTT.

The V and J genes are TRBV5-1 and TRBJ1-1, with D possibly being TRBD1 (6 bases). The V gene's germline CDR1 is SGHRS and CDR2 YFSETQ. The CDR3 length is 14 residues. Trimming removed 2 bases at V and 1 base at J, with 9 bases between. DNA for the CDR3: TGCGCCAGCAGCTTACAGGGACCGAACACTGAAGCTTTCTTT. It is translated as CASSLQGPNTEAFF.

The chain employs TRBV5-6 and TRBJ2-4, with no clear D. This CDR3 region has 14 residues. V lost 4 bases, J lost 9 bases, and 17 bases lay in between. Germline V gene lookup returns CDR1 SGHDT and CDR2 YYEEEE. The CDR3 nucleotides read TGTGCCAGCAGCCCCATTAGTAGCAAGGGCATTCAGTACTTC. Protein: CASSPISSKGIQYF.

This chain joins TRBV5-1 and TRBJ2-5, with TRBD1 matching 8 bases. With 3 bases clipped from V and 1 base from J, the junction kept 5 bases outside the gene matches. This CDR3 is 15 amino acids long. Germline lookup yields CDR1 SGHRS and CDR2 YFSETQ. The CDR3 DNA follows: TGCGCCAGCAGCTCTTACAGGGGGTCCCAAGAGACCCAGTACTTC. This translates into CASSSYRGSQETQYF.

The chain combines TRBV11-1 with TRBJ1-6, with D uncertain. Germline values: CDR1 SGHAT, CDR2 FQDESV (reference sequence). V lost 8 bases to trimming and J lost 12 bases, with 17 bases between them. This CDR3 spans 13 amino acids. The CDR3 coding sequence is TGTGCCAGCCAACCTTCCCAGCAAGGACCCCTCCACTTT. Translated: CASQPSQQGPLHF. Drawing the rest from reference TRBV11-1 and TRBJ1-6, the complete variable domain is EAEVAQSPRYKITEKSQAVAFWCDPISGHATLYWYRQILGQGPELLVQFQDESVVDDSQLPKDRFSAERLKGVDSTLKIQPAELGDSAMYLCASQPSQQGPLHFGNGTRLTVT.

The J gene is TRBJ2-3, the V gene TRBV6-6; 7 nucleotides match TRBD2. Trimming cost V 4 bases and J 1 base; bases outside gene matches: 5. This CDR3 is 15 amino acids long. Per the germline V gene, CDR1 is MNHNY and CDR2 is SVGAGI (reference sequence). The CDR3 coding sequence is TGTGCCAGCAGTTCCCCAGCGGGGCGCACAGATACGCAGTATTTT. This codes for CASSSPAGRTDTQYF.

V usage is TRBV19 and J usage is TRBJ2-2, with TRBD1 matching over 8 bases. Germline V lookup: CDR1 LNHDA, CDR2 SQIVND (reference sequence). J was trimmed by 7 bases and V by 3 bases; bases with no gene match: 4. CDR3 length equals 14 residues. The CDR3 nucleotides read TGTGCCAGTAGTATCAGGGGGCGGAACGGGGAGCTGTTTTTT. It translates to CASSIRGRNGELFF.

This clone occurred a few times. The chain carries TRBV9 and TRBJ1-2; D unresolved. Germline V gene lookup returns CDR1 SGDLS and CDR2 YYNGEE. Trimming stripped 0 bases from V and 3 bases from J, with 9 bases between. This CDR3 comprises 14 residues. The CDR3 loop reads CASSVDEVDYGYTF. The CDR3 DNA is TGTGCCAGCAGCGTAGATGAGGTGGACTATGGCTACACCTTC.

This sequence joins TRBV20-1 and TRBJ2-1, with no clear D. Germline assignment: CDR1 DFQATT and CDR2 SNEGSKA (reference sequence). Trimming pared 0 bases from V and 8 bases from J, leaving 2 bases between. The CDR3 is 10 residues long. The CDR3 here is CSAREDEQFF. The CDR3 DNA reads TGCAGTGCTAGAGAGGATGAGCAGTTCTTC.

V gene TRBV11-3 combines with J gene TRBJ2-5; TRBD1 matches at 7 bases. Germline-derived CDR1 and CDR2 are SGHNT and YENEEA. V lost 4 bases to trimming and J lost 5 bases; unmatched junction nucleotides: 10. The CDR3 sequence is 15 residues long. DNA for the CDR3: TGTGCCAGCAGCTCAAACAGGGGCTTGAGGGAGACCCAGTACTTC. It specifies CASSSNRGLRETQYF.

This clone was picked up one time. J is TRBJ2-1 and V is TRBV30; the D gene could be TRBD1 or TRBD2 (5 bases each). The V end lost 4 bases, the J end lost 3 bases, and 13 bases lay between the germline ends. Germline values: CDR1 GTSNPN, CDR2 SVGIG (reference sequence). This CDR3 comprises 14 residues. The CDR3 loop is CAWKGRGYYNEQFF. CDR3 in DNA: TGTGCCTGGAAGGGGCGCGGGTACTACAATGAGCAGTTCTTC.

The CDR3 sequence is CAWGSGRYNEQFF. DNA for the CDR3: TGTGCCTGGGGAAGCGGACGCTACAATGAGCAGTTCTTC. V is TRBV30 and J is TRBJ2-1; possible D gene TRBD2, 5 bases. Trimming shortened V by 5 bases and J by 3 bases, and 11 bases separated the two germline ends. Germline values: CDR1 GTSNPN, CDR2 SVGIG (reference sequence). The CDR3 contains 13 residues.

The chain recombines TRBV11-3 with TRBJ2-7; 13 nucleotides align to TRBD2. CDR1 SGHNT and CDR2 YENEEA come from the germline V gene. The V segment lost 4 bases and the J segment 3 bases; nucleotides outside the gene matches: 6. This CDR3 region has 16 residues. CDR3 DNA: TGTGCCAGCAGCTGGGGACTAGCGGGGACCCTCTACGAGCAGTACTTC. Translated, it gives CASSWGLAGTLYEQYF.

The rearrangement uses TRBV28 and TRBJ1-2; D call uncertain. This CDR3 has 12 residues. Germline lookup yields CDR1 MDHEN and CDR2 SYDVKM. V lost 5 bases and J lost 8, with 12 bases in between. The CDR3 region is CASSPPGIGYTF. CDR3 coding DNA: TGTGCCAGCAGTCCCCCGGGGATAGGCTACACCTTC.